This passage covers 23 T cell receptor beta chains from one sample sequenced in a study of blood T cells in healthy people across ages. A J-beta primer mix and a sample-barcoded 5' primer were used in a second PCR of about 6 to 12 cycles. TCRdb re-derived calls from the 5' RACE reads in MiXCR, one entry per CDR3 protein. The data show about 1.6 million distinct CDR3 sequences, with roughly 32% seen just once and roughly 10% held by the top ten. The sequenced sample consisted of blood. The receptors come from a woman aged 25 to 45 in good health.

The chain recombines TRBV5-1 with TRBJ2-7; TRBD2 matches at 8 bases. The CDR3 contains 15 residues. Germline V gives CDR1 SGHRS, CDR2 YFSETQ. V was pared by 4 bases and J by 6 bases, with 12 bases of the junction left unmatched. The CDR3 region has the DNA TGCGCCAGCAGCCATAGCGGGGCGATTGAGGGCGAGCAGTACTTC. Its protein product is CASSHSGAIEGEQYF.

There are a few counts of this clonotype. V gene TRBV6-2 or TRBV6-3 combines with J gene TRBJ1-6, with D possibly TRBD1 on 5 matching bases. The CDR3 is 16 amino acids. V shed 1 base and J shed 0 bases, with 7 bases lying between them. The germline V gene encodes CDR1 MNHEY and CDR2 SVGEGT. The chain's CDR3 is CASSYWGSSYNSPLHF. The CDR3 coding sequence is TGTGCCAGCAGTTACTGGGGGTCCTCCTATAATTCACCCCTCCACTTT.

This clonotype was detected many times. The chain combines TRBV29-1 with TRBJ2-3; D not resolved. V lost 5 bases to trimming and J lost 0 bases, with 15 bases between them. Germline values: CDR1 SQVTM, CDR2 ANQGSEA. The CDR3 spans 15 residues. The CDR3 is CSVSGLISSTDTQYF. The CDR3 bases are TGCAGCGTTTCTGGGCTCATCTCTAGCACAGATACGCAGTATTTT.

The rearrangement uses TRBV10-3 and TRBJ1-1; D may be TRBD1 (6 bases). Germline CDR1 reads ENHRY; CDR2 reads SYGVKD. V shed 3 bases and J shed 11 bases, with 16 bases lying between them. The CDR3 is made up of 13 amino acids. CDR3 region: CAISDQGSVEAFF. The DNA of the CDR3 is TGTGCCATCAGTGACCAGGGGAGTGTTGAGGCTTTCTTT.

The J gene is TRBJ1-2, the V gene TRBV28; D might be TRBD1 (5 bases). CDR1 and CDR2 (germline): MDHEN, SYDVKM. Trimming took off 3 bases at V and 4 bases at J, with 12 bases between the two ends. This CDR3 comprises 14 residues. DNA of the CDR3: TGTGCCAGCAGTTTCGGGGGTATCGCCTATGGCTACACCTTC. Its translation: CASSFGGIAYGYTF.

The chain couples TRBV15 to TRBJ2-1; D might be TRBD2 (6 bases). From germline, CDR1 is LNHNV and CDR2 YYDKDF (reference sequence). V gave up 0 bases and J gave up 2 bases, with 14 bases separating them. The CDR3 runs 17 residues. Here the CDR3 DNA reads TGTGCCACCAGCAGAGATCCACGGGGGAGTACCTACAATGAGCAGTTCTTC. Its translation is CATSRDPRGSTYNEQFF. The full variable domain, its missing parts supplied by reference TRBV15 and TRBJ2-1, is DAMVIQNPRYQVTQFGKPVTLSCSQTLNHNVMYWYQQKSSQAPKLLFHYYDKDFNNEADTPDNFQSRRPNTSFCFLDIRSPGLGDTAMYLCATSRDPRGSTYNEQFFGPGTRLTVL.

A word on this clonotype: Just one base apart from a much larger clone, this may be a read error. The rearrangement uses TRBV28 and TRBJ2-5, with D maybe TRBD1 (6 bases). This CDR3 has 16 amino acids. The germline CDR1 and CDR2 sequences are MDHEN and SYDVKM. The V and J ends lost 5 bases and 2 bases respectively, with 18 bases between them. CDR3 bases: TGTGCCAGCAGTACCCCCGGTGGGACAATTCAAGAGACCCAGTACTTC. It specifies CASSTPGGTIQETQYF.

This clonotype has more than one count but fewer than ten. This sequence joins TRBV11-2 and TRBJ2-7, with 8 bases aligning to TRBD1. The CDR3 is made up of 15 amino acids. The V segment lost 2 bases and the J segment 2 bases; nucleotides outside the gene matches: 5. Germline V CDR1 and CDR2: SGHAT, FQNNGV. CDR3 sequence reads: CASSLKRTGTYEQYF. CDR3 nucleotides: TGTGCCAGCAGCTTAAAAAGGACAGGGACCTACGAGCAGTACTTC.

This clonotype was detected only a few times. V and J are TRBV20-1 and TRBJ2-2, with D perhaps TRBD2 (6 bases). Germline loops: CDR1 DFQATT, CDR2 SNEGSKA (reference sequence). The CDR3 totals 15 residues. V was pared by 3 bases and J by 5 bases, with 16 bases between. DNA of the CDR3: TGCAGTGCTAGGGACCGGGGGAGAGAAACCGGGGAGCTGTTTTTT. This translates into CSARDRGRETGELFF.

The V call is TRBV10-3, the J call TRBJ1-1, with a weak D call TRBD1 (5 bases). Germline V gene sequence: CDR1 ENHRY, CDR2 SYGVKD. Trimming left V 8 bases short and J 1 base short, with 11 bases between. The CDR3 consists of 13 residues. CDR3 DNA: TGTGCCATCGGTGGGGGGAGGAACACTGAAGCTTTCTTT. Translated, it gives CAIGGGRNTEAFF.

This clonotype was seen more than once but under ten times. The chain is built from TRBV13 and TRBJ2-7, with a possible D match to TRBD2 (6 bases). Germline V gene data show CDR1 as PRHDT and CDR2 as FYEKMQ (reference sequence). CDR3 length: 14 amino acids. Trimming left V 2 bases short and J 5 bases short, with 13 bases between. Here the CDR3 DNA reads TGTGCCAGCAGCTTAAGATCTCTAGCGCACGAGCAGTACTTC. Protein: CASSLRSLAHEQYF.

The chain links TRBV7-9 to TRBJ2-7, with TRBD1 as a possible D gene (6 bases). Germline loops: CDR1 SEHNR, CDR2 FQNEAQ (reference sequence). This CDR3 is 13 amino acids long. Trimming left V 1 base short and J 5 bases short, with 9 bases between. This chain's CDR3 is CASSLDRADEQYF. CDR3 sequence (DNA): TGTGCCAGCAGCTTAGACAGGGCAGACGAGCAGTACTTC.

This clonotype occurred a few times. The rearrangement joins TRBV9 to TRBJ2-3; D is uncertain. V lost 0 bases, J lost 6 bases, and 14 bases lay in between. CDR3 size: 15 residues. Per the germline V gene, CDR1 is SGDLS and CDR2 is YYNGEE. CDR3 loop: CASSVGRIVGDTQYF. The DNA of the CDR3 is TGTGCCAGCAGCGTAGGCAGGATTGTGGGTGATACGCAGTATTTT.

This clonotype was seen only a few times. The V and J genes are TRBV20-1 and TRBJ2-7, with TRBD1 as a possible D gene (6 bases). CDR3 length: 12 amino acids. CDR1 is DFQATT, CDR2 SNEGSKA, per germline (reference sequence). The CDR3 loop is CSRGQGPYEQYF. The DNA for the CDR3 is TGCAGCAGGGGTCAGGGCCCCTACGAGCAGTACTTC.

The chain couples TRBV4-1 to TRBJ2-3; TRBD2 matches 10 bases. The V and J ends lost 4 bases and 6 bases, in that order; junction bases with no gene match: 22. The CDR3 consists of 20 residues. Germline CDR1 is MGHRA and CDR2 is YSYEKL. In DNA, the CDR3 is TGCGCCAGCAGCCCCGGGAGGATAGCGGGGGGCGGCTTTGGGTTTGATACGCAGTATTTT. Its translation: CASSPGRIAGGGFGFDTQYF.

This clonotype was counted between two and nine times. This chain links TRBV18 with TRBJ1-5; D call uncertain. Germline V gives CDR1 KGHSH, CDR2 LQKENI. The CDR3 is 13 amino acids. Trimming shortened V by 5 bases and J by 4 bases, and 9 bases separated the two germline ends. CDR3 sequence (DNA): TGTGCCAGCTCAGAAGATATTAATCAGCCCCAGCATTTT. Translating it yields CASSEDINQPQHF.

CDR3 bases: TGCGCCAGCAGCAACGCCGGCGGGCTAGCGGGAGGGGGCACAGATACGCAGTATTTT. This codes for CASSNAGGLAGGGTDTQYF. This sequence joins TRBV5-1 and TRBJ2-3, with 12 bases fitting TRBD2. Germline assignment: CDR1 SGHRS and CDR2 YFSETQ. CDR3 length: 19 residues. With 4 bases clipped from V and 1 base from J, the junction kept 13 bases outside the gene matches.

The chain joins TRBV7-3 to TRBJ2-7; TRBD1 is a possible D gene (6 bases). With 4 bases removed from V and 0 bases from J, the gap between germline ends came to 13 bases. CDR1 is SGHTA, CDR2 FQGTGA, per germline. The CDR3 has 15 amino acids. CDR3 bases: TGTGCCAGCAGCTCGCAGGTGGGACACTCCTACGAGCAGTACTTC. Protein sequence: CASSSQVGHSYEQYF.

The chain is built from TRBV11-2 and TRBJ2-3; 9 nucleotides align to TRBD1. V was clipped by 5 bases and J by 2 bases; unmatched bases: 11. This CDR3 comprises 17 residues. In germline, CDR1 is SGHAT, CDR2 FQNNGV. CDR3 in amino acids: CASSPAPTGGNTDTQYF. CDR3 bases: TGTGCCAGCAGCCCCGCCCCCACAGGGGGCAACACAGATACGCAGTATTTT. The complete variable domain, with remaining parts taken from reference TRBV11-2 and TRBJ2-3, reads EAGVAQSPRYKIIEKRQSVAFWCNPISGHATLYWYQQILGQGPKLLIQFQNNGVVDDSQLPKDRFSAERLKGVDSTLKIQPAKLEDSAVYLCASSPAPTGGNTDTQYFGPGTRLTVL.

This clonotype occurred a few times. The V call is TRBV3-1, the J call TRBJ2-1; 7 bases are shared with TRBD2. CDR1 and CDR2 from the germline V gene are LGHDT and YNNKEL (reference sequence). The ends lost 1 base at V and 6 bases at J; junction bases unmatched: 15. This CDR3 is built from 18 residues. The CDR3 loop is CASSQVMSIAGGGNEQFF. As DNA, the CDR3 is TGTGCCAGCAGCCAAGTAATGTCGATAGCGGGTGGGGGCAATGAGCAGTTCTTC.

The DNA for the CDR3 is TGTGCCTGGGGGGAGGGACTGGGACCATGGACCCAGTACTTC. Translation: CAWGEGLGPWTQYF. This chain joins TRBV30 and TRBJ2-5; 7 bases agree with TRBD2. Germline V gene lookup returns CDR1 GTSNPN and CDR2 SVGIG (reference sequence). Germline trimming cut 5 bases from V and 7 bases from J; bases unmatched to any gene: 13. The CDR3 covers 14 residues.

V and J are TRBV12-5 and TRBJ2-1, with D tentatively TRBD1 or TRBD2 (5 bases each). The V gene lost 0 bases and the J gene lost 4 bases, with 13 bases spanning the gap. This CDR3 is 16 amino acids long. In germline, CDR1 is LGHNT, CDR2 FRNRAP. CDR3 residues: CASGLVRGVAYNEQFF. The CDR3 nucleotides are TGTGCTAGTGGTTTGGTAAGAGGGGTGGCGTACAATGAGCAGTTCTTC.

V gene TRBV11-2 combines with J gene TRBJ2-5; TRBD2 matches 10 bases. The junction had 10 bases not matched to a gene; V was cut back by 5 bases and J by 4 bases. Germline CDR1 is SGHAT and CDR2 is FQNNGV. The CDR3 is 16 amino acids. CDR3 residues: CASSNTLAGGTETQYF. CDR3 coding DNA: TGTGCCAGCAGCAACACCTTAGCGGGAGGAACAGAGACCCAGTACTTC.